This T cell receptor (beta chain) was recorded in a study of blood T cell repertoires in COVID-19. In the study overall: The United States, Italy and Spain provided the acute and convalescent COVID-19 samples. T cells, B-cell-depleted T cells, or PBMCs provided the cDNA or gDNA that served as material.

Original processing notes: The authors estimated nucleated cell counts from reference gene primer amplification. Here immunoSEQ multiplex PCR was the method, and the copy in TCRdb shows in-frame clones only, minus some. V, J and clone size were drawn from that table, and D and trimming were deduced from the DNA. Among 46,000 or so clones, more than 75% were seen once, and the ten largest hold over 15%. The clonotype comes from a man in his sixties or seventies with active COVID-19. Sequenced sample: peripheral blood.

CDR3 loop: CASMARQGDYGYTF. DNA for the CDR3: TGTGCCAGCATGGCCCGACAGGGCGACTATGGCTACACCTTC. This chain connects TRBV7-6 to TRBJ1-2, with 7 bases that match TRBD1. CDR1 and CDR2 (germline): SGHVS, FNYEAQ. This CDR3 has 14 residues. J lost 3 bases, V lost 7 bases, and 8 bases had no gene match.